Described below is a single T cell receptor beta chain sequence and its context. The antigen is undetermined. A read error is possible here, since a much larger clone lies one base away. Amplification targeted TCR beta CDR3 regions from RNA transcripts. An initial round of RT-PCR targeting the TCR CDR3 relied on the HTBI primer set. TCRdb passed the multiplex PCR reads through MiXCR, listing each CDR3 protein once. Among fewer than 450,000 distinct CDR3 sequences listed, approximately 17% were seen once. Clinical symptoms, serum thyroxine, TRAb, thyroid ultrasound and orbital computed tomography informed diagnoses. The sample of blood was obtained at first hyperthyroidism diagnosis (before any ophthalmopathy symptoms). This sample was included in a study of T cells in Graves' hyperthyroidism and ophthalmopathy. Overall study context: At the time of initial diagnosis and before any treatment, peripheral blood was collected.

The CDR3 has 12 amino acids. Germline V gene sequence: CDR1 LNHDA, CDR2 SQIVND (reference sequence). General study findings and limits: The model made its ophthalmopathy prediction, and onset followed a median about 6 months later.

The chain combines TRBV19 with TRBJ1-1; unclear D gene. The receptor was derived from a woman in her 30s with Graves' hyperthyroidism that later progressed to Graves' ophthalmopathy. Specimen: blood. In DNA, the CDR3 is TGTGCCAGTAGCGTGCGGGGTACTGGAGCTTTCTTT. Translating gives CASSVRGTGAFF.